This TCR beta chain was sequenced during a study of blood T cell repertoires in COVID-19 (dated by TCRdb to 2020 to 2021). Study-wide context: Samples covering the acute and convalescent phases of COVID-19 were provided by collaborators in the United States, Italy and Spain. The prospective study material was composed of cDNA or gDNA derived from T cells, B-cell-depleted T cells, or PBMCs. Subjects who had been exposed to COVID-19, were actively infected with it, or had recovered from it provided the deeply sampled blood TCRbeta repertoires that made up the dataset. The repertoires were released in a freely available public database intended as a resource for research on the immune response to SARS-CoV-2. Samples were obtained from the ongoing ImmuneRACE study (first 160 participants) and from roughly 1,300 subjects provided by 6 global collaborators. The sample metadata nearly always contained a de-identified subject ID, COVID-19 status, age in years and sex. Where HLA class I and class II types were available, the types were taken from metadata supplied by the sample provider, not from assay-based typing.

The immunoSEQ Assay, a bias-controlled multiplex PCR, was used to amplify TCRbeta CDR3 regions from genomic DNA. The study's own analysis went as follows. Nucleated cell counts per sample were estimated from amplification of reference gene primers within the assay. Sequence reads were collapsed and filtered to measure the absolute abundance of every unique TCRbeta CDR3 rearrangement. For each sample, productive Simpson clonality was calculated as the square root of Simpson's diversity index across productive rearrangements. The table was pulled from immuneACCESS by TCRdb, which kept in-frame rearrangements only. Such tables lose some clones; where checked, under half of the loss comes from unresolved V genes, and the rest has no known cause. Clone size and V and J calls were adopted from that table, with D and trimming inferred from the DNA. The sample table holds 210,000 or so clones, of which around nine tenths were seen once. The ten largest clones represent roughly 2.5% of the sample.

The collaborating institutions used their own protocols to collect whole blood in K2EDTA tubes. Collaborator samples were shipped for TCRbeta analysis as frozen whole blood, isolated PBMCs, or DNA extracted from either sample type. Overall study results and their limits: The amount of clinical and demographic metadata varied by source and participant and was provided uncurated.

Including cysteine and phenylalanine, the CDR3 has 13 amino acids. CDR3 DNA only is kept here, 39 bases in frame from base 1. Per the germline V gene, KGHDR is the CDR1 and SFDVKD is the CDR2. The germline ends are 21 bases apart after V is trimmed by 11 bases and J by 8 bases. As regards this clone: The antigen this receptor binds is unknown. The input lacks base qualities; no much larger clone sits a single base away.

The rearrangement combines TRBV24-1 with TRBJ2-7; D gene: possibly TRBD2, on 5 matching bases. The material sequenced was peripheral blood. The clonotype originates from an older woman with acute or convalescent COVID-19. The CDR3 protein sequence reads: CARRAVTCGKQYF. The base sequence is TGTGCCAGACGAGCGGTCACCTGTGGGAAGCAGTACTTC.